The table lists the clone carrying this TCR beta chain with a few counts. Produced via immunoSEQ multiplex PCR; TCRdb's table is partial and in-frame only. The data hold hundreds of thousands of clones, with about four fifths observed a single time. The record originates from a study of blood T cell repertoires in COVID-19. Per germline, CDR1 SGDLS and CDR2 YYNGEE. CDR3 length: 15 residues. Trimming removed 4 bases at V and 3 bases at J, with 14 bases between. Those enrolled, adults aged about 18 to 89 years, came from around 24 US areas. Allocation to cohorts depended on clinical history reported by the participants. Exposed participants came across a COVID-19 case within 2 weeks before study entry.

Source material: PBMCs or T cells enriched from blood (not recorded which). The chain links TRBV9 to TRBJ1-5; D ambiguous. The TCR was taken from a woman in her forties or fifties who had been exposed to COVID-19. DNA for the CDR3: TGTGCCAGCAGCCTGTCACTCGTGTCCAATCAGCCCCAGCATTTT. It codes for CASSLSLVSNQPQHF.